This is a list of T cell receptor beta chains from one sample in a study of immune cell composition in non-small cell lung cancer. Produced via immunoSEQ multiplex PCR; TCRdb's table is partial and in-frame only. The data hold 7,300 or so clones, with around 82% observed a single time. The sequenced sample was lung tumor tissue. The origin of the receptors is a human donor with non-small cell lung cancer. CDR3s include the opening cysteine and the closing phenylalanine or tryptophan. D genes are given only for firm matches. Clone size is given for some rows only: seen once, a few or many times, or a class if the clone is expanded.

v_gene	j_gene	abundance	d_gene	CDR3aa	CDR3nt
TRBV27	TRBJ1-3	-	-	CASSLHSTPGNTIYF	TGTGCCAGCAGTCTTCACAGTACCCCTGGAAACACCATATATTTT
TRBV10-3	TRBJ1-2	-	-	CAISDPRGATSGGYTF	TGTGCCATCAGTGACCCACGGGGAGCAACCTCGGGGGGCTACACCTTC
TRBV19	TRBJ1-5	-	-	CASSLGTHSNQPQHF	TGTGCCAGTAGCTTGGGGACACATAGCAATCAGCCCCAGCATTTT
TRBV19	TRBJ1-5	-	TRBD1	CASNPDRAIGQPQHF	TGTGCCAGTAACCCCGACAGGGCAATTGGTCAGCCCCAGCATTTT
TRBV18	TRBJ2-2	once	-	CASSPPDRVANTGELFF	TGTGCCAGCTCACCACCGGACAGAGTCGCGAACACCGGGGAGCTGTTTTTT
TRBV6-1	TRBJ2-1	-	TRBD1	CASRRQGGNEQFF	TGTGCCAGCAGAAGACAGGGGGGGAATGAGCAGTTCTTC
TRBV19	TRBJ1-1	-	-	CASSIDGKGTEAFF	TGTGCCAGTAGTATAGATGGAAAGGGCACTGAAGCTTTCTTT
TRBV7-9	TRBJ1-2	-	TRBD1	CASSLAGDRGYGYTF	TGTGCCAGCAGCTTAGCGGGGGACAGGGGCTATGGCTACACCTTC
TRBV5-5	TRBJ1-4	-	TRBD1	CASSLAAGGHEKLFF	TGTGCCAGCAGCCTGGCCGCAGGGGGCCATGAAAAACTGTTTTTT
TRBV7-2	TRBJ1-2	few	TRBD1	CASSLGPDRGGGYTF	TGTGCCAGCAGCTTAGGCCCGGACAGGGGCGGTGGCTACACCTTC
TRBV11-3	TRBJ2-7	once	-	CASSWGVAYEQYF	TGTGCCAGCAGCTGGGGGGTTGCCTACGAGCAGTACTTC
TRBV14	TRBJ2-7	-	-	CASSQTYEQYF	TGTGCCAGCAGCCAAACGTACGAGCAGTACTTC
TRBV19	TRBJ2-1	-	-	CASRGPAAYNEQFF	TGTGCCAGTAGGGGCCCCGCTGCCTACAATGAGCAGTTCTTC
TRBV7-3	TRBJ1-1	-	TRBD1	CASRLTGDTEAFF	TGTGCCAGCAGGTTGACAGGGGACACTGAAGCTTTCTTT
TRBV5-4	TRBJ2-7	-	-	CASSLVGSYEQYF	TGTGCCAGCAGCTTGGTCGGTAGCTACGAGCAGTACTTC
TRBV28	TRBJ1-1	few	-	CASSLGKVNTEAFF	TGTGCCAGCAGTTTGGGTAAAGTGAACACTGAAGCTTTCTTT
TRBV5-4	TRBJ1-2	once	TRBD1	CASSPDRGHVLGGYTF	TGTGCCAGCAGCCCCGACAGGGGGCATGTTCTTGGTGGCTACACCTTC
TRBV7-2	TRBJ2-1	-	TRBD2	CASSPTSGGGNEQFF	TGTGCCAGCAGCCCAACTAGCGGGGGGGGCAATGAGCAGTTCTTC
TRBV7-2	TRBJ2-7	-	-	CASSSTRSYEQYF	TGTGCCAGCAGTTCGACTCGGTCCTACGAGCAGTACTTC
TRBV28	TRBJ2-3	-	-	CASSFGGQGTDTQYF	TGTGCCAGCAGTTTCGGCGGGCAGGGCACAGATACGCAGTATTTT
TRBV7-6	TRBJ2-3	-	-	CASSAWVDTQYF	TGTGCCAGCAGCGCTTGGGTAGATACGCAGTATTTT
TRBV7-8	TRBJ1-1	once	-	CASSPGWGTEAFF	TGTGCCAGCAGCCCCGGTTGGGGCACTGAAGCTTTCTTT
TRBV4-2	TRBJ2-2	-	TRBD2	CASTVLPSGGAPAGELFF	TGTGCCAGCACGGTCCTGCCCAGCGGGGGGGCCCCCGCCGGGGAGCTGTTTTTT
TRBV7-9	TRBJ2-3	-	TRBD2	CASSPRGAGGLGETQYF	TGTGCCAGCAGCCCCCGAGGAGCGGGGGGGTTGGGCGAGACGCAGTATTTT
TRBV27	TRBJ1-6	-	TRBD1	CASSFDRGYNSPLHF	TGTGCCAGCAGTTTCGACAGGGGGTATAATTCACCCCTCCACTTT
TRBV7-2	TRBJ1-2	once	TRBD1	CASSPEGAAYGYTF	TGTGCCAGCAGCCCAGAGGGGGCCGCTTATGGCTACACCTTC
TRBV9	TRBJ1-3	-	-	CASSVGVSTGNTIYF	TGTGCCAGCAGCGTAGGGGTATCTACTGGAAACACCATATATTTT
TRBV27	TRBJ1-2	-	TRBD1	CASSTTGLGYTF	TGTGCCAGCAGTACGACAGGGTTAGGCTACACCTTC
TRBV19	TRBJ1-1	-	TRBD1	CASSEYGQGGTIATEAFF	TGTGCCAGTAGTGAATACGGACAGGGAGGGACTATAGCCACTGAAGCTTTCTTT
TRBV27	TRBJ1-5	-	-	CASSLVDAGGPQHF	TGTGCCAGCAGTTTAGTGGATGCCGGGGGACCCCAGCATTTT
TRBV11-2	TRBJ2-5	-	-	CASSPAARAETQYF	TGTGCCAGCAGCCCCGCCGCCAGGGCGGAGACCCAGTACTTC
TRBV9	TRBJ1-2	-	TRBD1	CASSPGTGGLPYGYTF	TGCGCCAGCAGCCCGGGGACAGGGGGCCTCCCCTATGGCTACACCTTC
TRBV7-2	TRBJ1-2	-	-	CASSLEAGVGLEGYTF	TGTGCCAGCAGCTTAGAGGCTGGGGTCGGGCTAGAGGGCTACACCTTC
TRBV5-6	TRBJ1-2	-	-	CASSVRTYGYTF	TGTGCCAGCAGCGTCAGAACGTATGGCTACACCTTC
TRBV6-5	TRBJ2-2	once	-	CASSRGDTGELFF	TGTGCCAGCAGCCGGGGCGACACCGGGGAGCTGTTTTTT
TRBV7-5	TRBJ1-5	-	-	CASSPLMGSGQPQHF	TGTGCCAGCAGCCCCTTGATGGGTTCGGGTCAGCCCCAGCATTTT
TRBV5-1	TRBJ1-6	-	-	CASSLGEPYNSPLHF	TGCGCCAGCAGCTTGGGGGAGCCCTATAATTCACCCCTCCACTTT
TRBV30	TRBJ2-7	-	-	CAWSRGSYEQYF	TGTGCCTGGAGTAGGGGATCCTACGAGCAGTACTTC
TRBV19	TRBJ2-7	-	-	CATSRAYGQYF	TGTGCCACCAGTAGAGCGTACGGGCAGTACTTC
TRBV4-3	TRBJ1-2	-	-	CASSQDLAIPPYGYTF	TGCGCCAGCAGCCAAGATTTGGCTATTCCCCCCTATGGCTACACCTTC
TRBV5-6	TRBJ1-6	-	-	CASSLVGSSYNSPLHF	TGTGCCAGCAGCTTGGTAGGAAGCTCCTATAATTCACCCCTCCACTTT
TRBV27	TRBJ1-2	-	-	CASSFNRAGTSANYGYTF	TGTGCCAGCAGTTTCAACAGGGCAGGGACATCAGCTAACTATGGCTACACCTTC
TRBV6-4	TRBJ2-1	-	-	CASSDSSGSYNEQFF	TGTGCCAGCAGTGACTCGTCGGGGTCCTACAATGAGCAGTTCTTC
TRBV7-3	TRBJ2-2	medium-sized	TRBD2	CASSWGGSGTGELFF	TGTGCCAGCAGCTGGGGGGGGAGTGGCACCGGGGAGCTGTTTTTT
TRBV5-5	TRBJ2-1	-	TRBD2	CASSLGPTSGGHNEQFF	TGTGCCAGCAGCCTAGGACCGACTAGCGGGGGACACAATGAGCAGTTCTTC
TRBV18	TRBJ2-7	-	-	CASSPGGVIFQYF	TGTGCCAGCTCACCCGGCGGGGTGATATTCCAGTACTTC
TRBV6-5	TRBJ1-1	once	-	CASNRQAGNTEAFF	TGTGCCAGCAATAGACAGGCAGGAAACACTGAAGCTTTCTTT
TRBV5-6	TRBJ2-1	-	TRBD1	CASSPGTGSWNEQFF	TGTGCCAGCAGCCCCGGGACAGGGTCCTGGAATGAGCAGTTCTTC
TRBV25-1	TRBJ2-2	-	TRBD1	CASSGGTGYTGELFF	TGTGCCAGCAGTGGGGGGACAGGGTACACCGGGGAGCTGTTTTTT
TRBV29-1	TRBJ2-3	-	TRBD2	CSTRGSGGYPNPADTQYF	TGCAGCACCAGGGGTAGCGGGGGTTACCCCAACCCCGCAGATACGCAGTATTTT
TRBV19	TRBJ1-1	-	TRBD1	CASSTTAGTGNTEAFF	TGTGCCAGTAGTACCACTGCCGGGACAGGGAACACTGAAGCTTTCTTT
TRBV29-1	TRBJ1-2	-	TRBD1	CSVGTGVGGYTF	TGCAGCGTTGGGACAGGGGTGGGTGGCTACACCTTC
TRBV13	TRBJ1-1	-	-	CASSLGGRREGANTEAFF	TGTGCCAGCAGCTTAGGGGGCAGAAGGGAGGGAGCGAACACTGAAGCTTTCTTT
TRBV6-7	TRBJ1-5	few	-	CASSYSPNQPQHF	TGTGCCAGCAGTTACAGCCCCAATCAGCCCCAGCATTTT
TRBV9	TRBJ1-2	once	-	CASSVDQGRNYGYTF	TGTGCCAGCAGCGTAGATCAGGGGAGGAACTATGGCTACACCTTC
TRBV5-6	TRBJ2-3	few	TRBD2	CASSSGLAAPYTQYF	TGTGCCAGCAGCTCAGGACTAGCGGCCCCTTATACGCAGTATTTT
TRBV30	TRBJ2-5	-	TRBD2	CAWSLGLAGGAGETQYF	TGTGCCTGGAGTCTGGGACTAGCGGGGGGTGCGGGTGAGACCCAGTACTTC